This TCR beta chain was profiled in a study of identical twins. TCRdb itself ran the 5' RACE reads through MiXCR, one entry per CDR3 protein. The sample has approximately 260,000 distinct CDR3 sequences; about 8.9% are singletons. The V segment lost 2 bases and the J segment 6 bases; nucleotides outside the gene matches: 8. CDR1 and CDR2 from the germline V gene are MNHEY and SVGAGI. The CDR3 runs to 15 residues. In addition, the sample was reused for a study of yellow fever vaccine responses in identical twins.

The chain uses TRBV6-5 and TRBJ2-7, with 9 bases lining up with TRBD1. This clonotype was sampled from a woman between 18 and 29 years old in good health. The source material was CD8+ T cells sorted from blood. CDR3 bases: TGTGCCAGCAGTTACAACACGGACAGGGGAGTCGAGCAGTACTTC. Protein product: CASSYNTDRGVEQYF.